This T cell receptor beta chain was recorded in a study of shared clonotypes between healthy human individuals. About the study: CD4 naive and CD4 memory each took three plates per donor, while CD8 naive took two and CD8 memory one.

With respect to this clone: As yet, its antigen is unknown.

Looked up from germline, CDR1 is MNHNY and CDR2 is SVGAGI (reference sequence). The V gene lost 2 bases and the J gene lost 3 bases, with 14 bases spanning the gap. The CDR3 contains 16 residues. The table came from immunoSEQ multiplex PCR; TCRdb's copy has only in-frame clones and leaves some out. The sample shows 2 million to 3 million clones, under 95% of them seen only once. Findings and limits, study-wide: Researchers found naive subsets generally carried larger estimated richness than memory subsets.

The receptor comes from a man aged 18 to 30 in good health. Some clones in this sample may be carry-over from other donors' samples. Specimen: naive CD4+ T cells from PBMCs. Subset reported: CD45RA+ positively selected. V usage is TRBV6-6 and J usage is TRBJ1-5, with D uncertain. Here the CDR3 DNA reads TGTGCCAGCAGTTACAGACCGTACAATACCAATCAGCCCCAGCATTTT. As protein: CASSYRPYNTNQPQHF.